The 9 T cell receptor beta chains below come from one sample, sequenced in a study of identical twins listed by TCRdb under 2016. The library was produced with 5' RACE. Sequencing was performed on an Illumina HiSeq 2000. TCRdb handled the public reads itself, with Q25 trimming in fastp and clone calling in MiXCR, and kept productive beta chains. Duplicate CDR3 protein sequences are folded into a single record with the most common DNA and genes. Within this sample are some 660,000 distinct CDR3 sequences, with around 8.6% of them counted one time only. The ten largest clonotypes hold around 0.98% of the sample. The sample was also reused in another study, on yellow fever vaccine responses in identical twins.

The sample was PBMCs. These receptors all come from a woman younger than 30 in good health.

V and J are TRBV6-5 and TRBJ2-5; D perhaps matches TRBD2 (5 bases). V lost 7 bases, J lost 7 bases, and 10 bases lay in between. CDR1 is MNHEY, CDR2 SVGAGI, per germline. This CDR3 has 11 amino acids. The CDR3 reads CASTHRGTQYF. CDR3 DNA: TGTGCCAGCACCCACCGGGGGACCCAGTACTTC.

V gene TRBV4-2 combines with J gene TRBJ2-3, with 16 bases fitting TRBD2. The CDR3 extends over 19 amino acids. Per germline, CDR1 LGHNA and CDR2 YNFKEQ. The ends lost 4 bases at V and 2 bases at J; junction bases unmatched: 9. The chain's CDR3 is CASSPRGTSGGAFTDTQYF. The CDR3 bases are TGTGCCAGCAGCCCTAGGGGGACTAGCGGGGGGGCATTCACAGATACGCAGTATTTT.

At least ten counts were recorded for this clonotype. The V gene is TRBV5-1, the J gene TRBJ2-7, with 7 bases identical to TRBD1. With 0 bases clipped from V and 3 bases from J, the junction kept 3 bases outside the gene matches. CDR1 SGHRS and CDR2 YFSETQ come from the germline V gene. The CDR3 has 14 amino acids. The CDR3 spells CASSLDRGIYEQYF. The CDR3 DNA reads TGCGCCAGCAGCTTGGACAGGGGAATCTACGAGCAGTACTTC.

The chain links TRBV20-1 to TRBJ2-1, with 12 bases fitting TRBD1. In germline, CDR1 is DFQATT, CDR2 SNEGSKA (reference sequence). CDR3 length: 16 amino acids. Losses at the gene ends were 6 bases for V and 7 bases for J; bases not matched to a gene: 13. The CDR3 protein is CSARNPGTGGMNEQFF. The CDR3 DNA reads TGCAGTGCCAGAAACCCCGGGACAGGGGGCATGAATGAGCAGTTCTTC.

A few counts support this clonotype. This rearrangement joins TRBV6-1 to TRBJ2-1; TRBD1 matches 11 bases. Germline CDR1 MNHNS, CDR2 SASEGT. The CDR3 loop spans 15 amino acids. V dropped 10 bases and J dropped 6; count of bases not matched to a gene: 11. The CDR3 spells CATQSGTGGFNEQFF. Here the CDR3 DNA reads TGTGCCACCCAATCCGGGACAGGGGGTTTCAATGAGCAGTTCTTC.

This clonotype has only a few counts. The V and J genes are TRBV20-1 and TRBJ2-3, with unresolved D. The CDR3 runs to 13 residues. V lost 2 bases and J 1 base, leaving 7 bases between the germline ends. CDR1 is DFQATT, CDR2 SNEGSKA, per germline (reference sequence). This CDR3 reads CSARQSGTDTQYF. The CDR3 DNA reads TGCAGTGCTAGACAGAGCGGCACAGATACGCAGTATTTT.

This clonotype was seen a handful of times. The chain combines TRBV4-1 with TRBJ2-3; TRBD1 agrees at 8 bases. This CDR3 has 14 amino acids. CDR1 MGHRA and CDR2 YSYEKL come from the germline V gene. V shed 8 bases, J shed 0 bases, and the junction held 4 bases outside the gene matches. CDR3 amino acids: CASGQGTSTDTQYF. DNA for the CDR3: TGCGCCAGCGGACAGGGTACTAGCACAGATACGCAGTATTTT.

The chain links TRBV30 to TRBJ2-2; D is possibly TRBD1 (7 bases). V gave up 5 bases and J gave up 2 bases, with 15 bases separating them. This CDR3 spans 15 amino acids. From germline, CDR1 is GTSNPN and CDR2 SVGIG (reference sequence). The CDR3 loop reads CAWRMEGANTGELFF. As DNA, the CDR3 is TGTGCCTGGCGAATGGAGGGGGCCAACACCGGGGAGCTGTTTTTT.

This rearrangement joins TRBV4-1 to TRBJ2-7, with D possibly TRBD1 on 7 matching bases. Trimming removed 0 bases at V and 7 bases at J, with 16 bases between. The germline gives CDR1 MGHRA, CDR2 YSYEKL. The CDR3 extends over 15 amino acids. Here the CDR3 DNA reads TGCGCCAGCAGCCAAGATTCAGGGGGGCAAAGGGAGCAGTACTTC. Translated: CASSQDSGGQREQYF.